This T cell receptor beta chain was recorded in a study of PD-1 blockade in classical Hodgkin lymphoma. Overall study results and limits: Significantly greater TCR diversity emerged by C4D1 in CD4+ cells but not CD8+ cells.

Every patient experienced relapse after autologous stem cell transplantation, and brentuximab vedotin exposure varied. The study recorded best responses of complete response, partial response or progressive disease. Comments on this clone: Its antigen is undetermined.

The assay was immunoSEQ multiplex PCR, and TCRdb's table has in-frame clones only and misses some. The top ten hold over 9% of the sample, which has about 97,000 clones, 75% to 90% seen once. This CDR3 spans 14 amino acids. Germline V gene sequence: CDR1 MDHEN, CDR2 SYDVKM. J lost 3 bases, V lost 2 bases, and 3 bases had no gene match. The chain has TRBV28 and TRBJ1-1; 7 bases are shared with TRBD1. The TCR was taken from a human donor with classical Hodgkin lymphoma. The input for sequencing was peripheral blood mononuclear cells (PBMCs), taken at baseline. CDR3 residues: CASSLPGGDTEAFF. As DNA, the CDR3 is TGTGCCAGCAGTTTACCAGGGGGGGACACTGAAGCTTTCTTT. Looking up the rest from reference TRBV28 and TRBJ1-1 gives the full variable domain: DVKVTQSSRYLVKRTGEKVFLECVQDMDHENMFWYRQDPGLGLRLIYFSYDVKMKEKGDIPEGYSVSREKKERFSLILESASTNQTSMYLCASSLPGGDTEAFFGQGTRLTVV.